The present T cell receptor beta chain was sequenced within a study of blood T cell repertoires in COVID-19. About the research overall: Acute-phase and convalescent COVID-19 samples originated in the United States, Italy and Spain. The cDNA or gDNA used as material had been derived from T cells, B-cell-depleted T cells, or PBMCs.

This clone was observed a single time. Authors' processing steps: Reference gene primer amplification gave nucleated cell count estimates. The table came from immunoSEQ multiplex PCR; TCRdb's copy has only in-frame clones and leaves some out. The D gene and trimming were derived from the DNA, and the V and J assignments and clone size from that table. The sample lists about 200,000 clones; about three quarters were seen once. CDR3 length equals 16 residues. Trimming took 4 bases from V and 4 from J, leaving 18 bases between them. The germline V gene has CDR1 LNHDA and CDR2 SQIVND (reference sequence).

This clonotype originated in a woman in her sixties or seventies with acute or convalescent COVID-19. This chain links TRBV19 with TRBJ2-3; weak D call: TRBD1 (6 bases). What was sequenced was peripheral blood. The CDR3 DNA is TGTGCCAGTAGTAAGGGGGACACCCGGGTCGCAGATACGCAGTATTTT. As protein: CASSKGDTRVADTQYF.